These 3 T cell receptor beta chains originate from one sample sequenced in a study of blood T cell repertoires in COVID-19. Produced via immunoSEQ multiplex PCR; TCRdb's table is partial and in-frame only. The data contain 300,000 to 400,000 clones, about 93% of them singletons. Material for sequencing was peripheral blood. The receptors were gathered from a woman aged 18-29 years who had recovered from COVID-19.

The gene calls are TRBV15 and TRBJ1-5; 8 bases agree with TRBD1. The CDR3 is made up of 15 amino acids. J was trimmed by 7 bases and V by 0 bases; bases with no gene match: 5. CDR1 is LNHNV, CDR2 YYDKDF, per germline (reference sequence). The CDR3 nucleotides read TGTGCCACCAGCAGAGAGGGACAGGAGGCACAGCCCCAGCATTTT. As protein: CATSREGQEAQPQHF.

This chain links TRBV4-3 with TRBJ1-2, with 8 bases that match TRBD1. Germline values: CDR1 LGHNA, CDR2 YSLEER. The CDR3 length is 13 residues. J lost 8 bases, V lost 6 bases, and 8 bases had no gene match. The CDR3 nucleotides read TGCGCCAGCAGAGAACAGGGGGAGAGAGGCTACACCTTC. Its translation is CASREQGERGYTF.

V gene TRBV11-3 combines with J gene TRBJ2-2; possibly TRBD2 for D (7 bases). Trimming removed 2 bases at V and 4 bases at J, with 14 bases between. Germline V gene sequence: CDR1 SGHNT, CDR2 YENEEA. This CDR3 is built from 16 residues. DNA of the CDR3: TGTGCCAGCAGCTTAAGCAGGGGAGGGATCACCGGGGAGCTGTTTTTT. This translates into CASSLSRGGITGELFF.